Each of the 16 T cell receptor beta chains below was sequenced from the same sample in a study of breast tumors, draining lymph nodes, adjacent tissues. TCRdb re-derived calls from the multiplex PCR reads in MiXCR, one entry per CDR3 protein. The sample has more than 250,000 distinct CDR3 sequences; around 31% are singletons. Breast cancer patients provided tissue from their axillary draining lymph nodes. Specimen: axillary lymph node tissue. The origin of the receptors is a female donor with breast cancer. Some clones in this sample may be carry-over from other donors' samples.

In the case of this clonotype: This may come from a read error, since a much larger clone is one base off. The conserved final phenylalanine or tryptophan is absent from the CDR3, which likely points to a read error. V usage is TRBV12-3 or TRBV12-4 and J usage is TRBJ2-5, with D perhaps TRBD2 (5 bases). The V gene lost 8 bases and the J gene lost 2 bases, with 15 bases spanning the gap. The CDR3 loop spans 14 amino acids. The CDR3 spells CASALAGKQETQYL. CDR3 nucleotide sequence: TGTGCCAGCGCTTTGGCGGGCAAACAAGAGACCCAGTACCTC.

This clonotype came up a few times. This sequence joins TRBV6-6 and TRBJ2-2; D is unresolved. The J call may be mistaken, given a closer DNA end match to TRBJ1-1. CDR1 MNHNY and CDR2 SVGAGI come from the germline V gene (reference sequence). The CDR3 sequence is 12 residues long. The CDR3 region is CASSYPDTEAFF. Here the CDR3 DNA reads TGTGCCAGCAGTTATCCTGACACTGAAGCTTTCTTT.

This clonotype was picked up many times. The chain has TRBV7-9 and TRBJ1-2; D is unclear. The ends were cut back, 2 bases at V and 6 bases at J, with 13 bases in the middle. Germline-derived CDR1 and CDR2 are SEHNR and FQNEAQ (reference sequence). The CDR3 length is 14 residues. The CDR3 loop reads CASSLRPERDGYTF. The DNA of the CDR3 is TGTGCCAGCAGCTTACGCCCGGAACGCGATGGCTACACCTTC.

The genes are TRBV6-2 or TRBV6-3 and TRBJ2-1; D might be TRBD2 (6 bases). Germline values: CDR1 MNHEY, CDR2 SVGEGT. The ends were cut back, 6 bases at V and 4 bases at J, with 22 bases in the middle. The CDR3 consists of 17 residues. The CDR3: CASSPWKGLGGYNEQFF. The CDR3 DNA is TGTGCCAGCAGCCCCTGGAAGGGCCTGGGGGGTTACAATGAGCAGTTCTTC.

This chain connects TRBV11-2 to TRBJ2-2, with TRBD2 identical over 7 bases. The CDR3 is 16 amino acids. Germline V gene sequence: CDR1 SGHAT, CDR2 FQNNGV. V shed 1 base, J shed 7 bases, and the junction held 9 bases outside the gene matches. The DNA of the CDR3 is TGTGCCAGCAGCTTAGGCAGGGCGGGAGTCCGCGGGGAGCTGTTTTTT. It encodes CASSLGRAGVRGELFF.

As to this clonotype: This CDR3 fails to terminate in the conserved phenylalanine or tryptophan, so it likely reflects a read error. The genes are TRBV20-1 and TRBJ2-7; D is ambiguous. The CDR3 loop spans 10 amino acids. V dropped 6 bases and J dropped 3 bases, with 6 bases sitting between them. Looked up from germline, CDR1 is DFQATT and CDR2 is SNEGSKA (reference sequence). This chain's CDR3 is CSAPYYEQYS. CDR3 nucleotide sequence: TGCAGTGCCCCCTACTACGAGCAGTACTCC.

In this sample, this clonotype turned up many times. The chain has TRBV19 and TRBJ1-5; 8 bases agree with TRBD1. This CDR3 spans 12 amino acids. Trimming took 10 bases from V and 9 from J; bases not matched to a gene: 8. The germline gives CDR1 LNHDA, CDR2 SQIVND (reference sequence). CDR3 region: CATLGQGRPQHF. CDR3 sequence (DNA): TGTGCCACCCTAGGACAGGGTAGGCCCCAGCATTTT.

This clonotype came up a few times. The chain uses TRBV28 and TRBJ1-5; no definite D call. Trimming cost V 5 bases and J 4 bases, with 3 bases left between them. The germline CDR1 and CDR2 sequences are MDHEN and SYDVKM. CDR3 length: 11 residues. The CDR3 DNA reads TGTGCCAGCAGTGTGAATCAGCCCCAGCATTTT. It specifies CASSVNQPQHF.

This clonotype was detected many times. The rearrangement joins TRBV15 to TRBJ2-7; D perhaps matches TRBD2 (6 bases). CDR3 length: 15 residues. Germline V lookup: CDR1 LNHNV, CDR2 YYDKDF (reference sequence). Trimming shortened V by 0 bases and J by 2 bases, and 11 bases separated the two germline ends. CDR3 in DNA: TGTGCCACCAGCAGAGATCGGGGGTCAGCCTACGAGCAGTACTTC. This codes for CATSRDRGSAYEQYF.

CDR3: CASSFGPSGSTYEQYF. CDR3 nucleotide sequence: TGTGCCAGCAGTTTCGGGCCTAGCGGGAGCACCTACGAGCAGTACTTC. This chain links TRBV12-3 or TRBV12-4 with TRBJ2-7, with 10 positions matching TRBD2. Trimming removed 3 bases from V and 2 bases from J; junction bases left unmatched: 7. This CDR3 contains 16 residues.

As to this clonotype: With a much larger clone just one base away, this may be a read error. This chain connects TRBV5-6 to TRBJ1-2; tentatively, D is TRBD1 (6 bases). Germline lookup yields CDR1 SGHDT and CDR2 YYEEEE. V dropped 5 bases and J dropped 4 bases, with 12 bases sitting between them. CDR3 length: 13 amino acids. The CDR3 region has the DNA TGTGCCAGCAGTCTCTCAGGGGCCTATGGCTACACCTTC. Translated, it gives CASSLSGAYGYTF.

This rearrangement joins TRBV6-5 to TRBJ2-1, with 11 bases lining up with TRBD2. Looked up from germline, CDR1 is MNHEY and CDR2 is SVGAGI. With V trimmed by 4 bases and J by 3 bases, 17 bases remained unmatched. The CDR3 spans 20 residues. The CDR3 region has the DNA TGTGCCAGCAGTTTTCCTGGGGGTAGCGGGAGGGCCACGGGCTACAATGAGCAGTTCTTC. This translates into CASSFPGGSGRATGYNEQFF.

This clonotype was counted ten times or more. The rearrangement joins TRBV19 to TRBJ2-1; 7 bases fit TRBD2. CDR1 and CDR2 (germline): LNHDA, SQIVND (reference sequence). Germline trimming cut 6 bases from V and 3 bases from J; bases unmatched to any gene: 8. This CDR3 spans 15 amino acids. CDR3 in amino acids: CASRSAGPVYNEQFF. In nucleotides, the CDR3 is TGTGCCAGTAGGTCAGCGGGACCCGTCTACAATGAGCAGTTCTTC.

This clonotype has at least ten counts. The chain joins TRBV15 to TRBJ1-2; D is possibly TRBD1 (6 bases). The CDR3 loop spans 14 amino acids. The V end lost 3 bases, the J end lost 6 bases, and 14 bases lay between the germline ends. The germline V gene encodes CDR1 LNHNV and CDR2 YYDKDF (reference sequence). The CDR3: CATSRGRTADGYTF. The CDR3 bases are TGTGCCACCAGCAGGGGCAGGACAGCCGATGGCTACACCTTC.

This clonotype was detected ten times or more. The V and J genes are TRBV2 and TRBJ2-3; 9 nucleotides agree with TRBD2. The CDR3 extends over 14 amino acids. J lost 0 bases, V lost 8 bases, and 3 bases had no gene match. The germline V gene has CDR1 SNHLY and CDR2 FYNNEI. The CDR3 reads CASASGTSTDTQYF. CDR3 sequence (DNA): TGTGCCAGCGCTAGCGGGACTAGCACAGATACGCAGTATTTT.

Of note for this clonotype: Since a much larger clone is just one base distant, this may be a read error. The rearrangement uses TRBV9 and TRBJ1-3; 12 nucleotides line up with TRBD1. This CDR3 has 19 amino acids. The germline CDR1 and CDR2 sequences are SGDLS and YYNGEE. The DNA for the CDR3 is TGTGCCAGCAGCGTACTGGGGGTTTCGGGACAGGGGGCTGGAAGCACCATATATTTT. Its translation: CASSVLGVSGQGAGSTIYF.